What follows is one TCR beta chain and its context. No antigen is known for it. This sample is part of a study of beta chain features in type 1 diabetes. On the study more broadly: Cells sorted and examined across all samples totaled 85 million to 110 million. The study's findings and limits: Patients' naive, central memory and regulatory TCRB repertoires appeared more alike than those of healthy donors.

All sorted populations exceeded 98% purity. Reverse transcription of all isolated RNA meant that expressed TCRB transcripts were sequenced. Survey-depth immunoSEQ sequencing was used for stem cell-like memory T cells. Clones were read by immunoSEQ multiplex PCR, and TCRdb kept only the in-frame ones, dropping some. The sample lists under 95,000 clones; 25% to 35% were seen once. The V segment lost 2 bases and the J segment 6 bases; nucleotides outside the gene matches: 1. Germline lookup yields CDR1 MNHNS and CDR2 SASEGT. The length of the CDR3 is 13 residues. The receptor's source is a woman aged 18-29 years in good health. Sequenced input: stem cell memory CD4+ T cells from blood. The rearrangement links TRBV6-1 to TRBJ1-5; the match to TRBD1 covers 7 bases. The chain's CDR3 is CASSESGGQPQHF. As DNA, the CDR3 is TGTGCCAGCAGTGAATCAGGGGGTCAGCCCCAGCATTTT.